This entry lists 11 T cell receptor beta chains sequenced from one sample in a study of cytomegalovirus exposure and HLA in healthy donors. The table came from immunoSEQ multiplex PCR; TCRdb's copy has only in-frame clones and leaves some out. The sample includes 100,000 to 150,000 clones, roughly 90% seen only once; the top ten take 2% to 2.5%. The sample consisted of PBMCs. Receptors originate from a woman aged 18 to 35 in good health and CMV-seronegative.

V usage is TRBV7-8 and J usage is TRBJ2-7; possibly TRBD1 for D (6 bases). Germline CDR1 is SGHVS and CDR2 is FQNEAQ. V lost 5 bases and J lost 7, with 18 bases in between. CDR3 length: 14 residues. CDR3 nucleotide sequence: TGTGCCAGCAGCGCCTCCGGGACACTTATTGAGCAGTACTTC. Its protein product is CASSASGTLIEQYF.

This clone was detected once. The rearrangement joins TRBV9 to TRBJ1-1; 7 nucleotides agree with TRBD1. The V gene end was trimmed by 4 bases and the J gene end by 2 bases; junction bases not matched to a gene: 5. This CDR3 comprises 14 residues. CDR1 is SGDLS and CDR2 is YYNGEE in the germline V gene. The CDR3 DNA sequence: TGTGCCAGCAGCATCACAGGGGTAAACACTGAAGCTTTCTTT. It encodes CASSITGVNTEAFF.

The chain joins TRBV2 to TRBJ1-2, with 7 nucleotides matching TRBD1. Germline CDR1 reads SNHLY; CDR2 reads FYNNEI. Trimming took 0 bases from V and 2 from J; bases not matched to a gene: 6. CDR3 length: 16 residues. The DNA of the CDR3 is TGTGCCAGCAGTGAAGCCGCCACAGGGGCAAACTATGGCTACACCTTC. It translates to CASSEAATGANYGYTF.

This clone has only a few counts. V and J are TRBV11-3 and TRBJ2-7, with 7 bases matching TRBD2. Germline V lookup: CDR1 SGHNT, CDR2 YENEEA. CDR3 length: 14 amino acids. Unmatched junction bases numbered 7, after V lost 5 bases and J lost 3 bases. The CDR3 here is CASSIGRTGYEQYF. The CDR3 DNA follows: TGTGCCAGCAGCATCGGGAGGACGGGCTACGAGCAGTACTTC.

CDR3 nucleotide sequence: TGCGCCAGCCCAACCGGGACAAATACCCTCGAGTACGAGCAGTACTTC. It specifies CASPTGTNTLEYEQYF. The chain couples TRBV5-1 to TRBJ2-7, with TRBD1 as a possible D gene (6 bases). V lost 7 bases and J 4 bases, leaving 24 bases between the germline ends. The CDR3 has 16 amino acids. Germline V gives CDR1 SGHRS, CDR2 YFSETQ.

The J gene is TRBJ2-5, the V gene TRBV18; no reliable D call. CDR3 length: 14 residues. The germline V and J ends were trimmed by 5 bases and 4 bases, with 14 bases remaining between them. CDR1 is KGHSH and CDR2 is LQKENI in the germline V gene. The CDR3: CASSVASFTETQYF. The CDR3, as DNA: TGTGCCAGCTCAGTTGCGTCTTTTACAGAGACCCAGTACTTC.

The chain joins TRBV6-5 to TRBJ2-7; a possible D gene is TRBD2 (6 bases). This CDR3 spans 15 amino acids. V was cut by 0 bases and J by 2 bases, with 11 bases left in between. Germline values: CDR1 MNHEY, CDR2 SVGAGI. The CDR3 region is CASSYSSGRPYEQYF. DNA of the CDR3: TGTGCCAGCAGTTACTCGAGCGGGCGCCCCTACGAGCAGTACTTC.

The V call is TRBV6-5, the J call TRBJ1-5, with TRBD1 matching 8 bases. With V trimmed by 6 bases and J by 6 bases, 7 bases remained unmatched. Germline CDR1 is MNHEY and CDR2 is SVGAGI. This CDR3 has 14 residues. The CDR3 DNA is TGTGCCAGCAGGCTACAGGGGGGTGGTCAGCCCCAGCATTTT. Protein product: CASRLQGGGQPQHF.

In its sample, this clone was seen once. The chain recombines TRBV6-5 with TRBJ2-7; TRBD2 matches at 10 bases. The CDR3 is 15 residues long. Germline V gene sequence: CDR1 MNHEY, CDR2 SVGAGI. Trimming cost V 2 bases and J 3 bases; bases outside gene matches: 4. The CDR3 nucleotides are TGTGCCAGCAGTTACGGACTAGCGGAAAGCTACGAGCAGTACTTC. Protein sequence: CASSYGLAESYEQYF.

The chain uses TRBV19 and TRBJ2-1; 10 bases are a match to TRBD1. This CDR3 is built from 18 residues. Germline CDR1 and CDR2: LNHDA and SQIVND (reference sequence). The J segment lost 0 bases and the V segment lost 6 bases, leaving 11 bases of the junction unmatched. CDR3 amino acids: CASRGPGQGRSSYNEQFF. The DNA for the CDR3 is TGTGCCAGTAGGGGACCGGGACAGGGGCGAAGCTCCTACAATGAGCAGTTCTTC.

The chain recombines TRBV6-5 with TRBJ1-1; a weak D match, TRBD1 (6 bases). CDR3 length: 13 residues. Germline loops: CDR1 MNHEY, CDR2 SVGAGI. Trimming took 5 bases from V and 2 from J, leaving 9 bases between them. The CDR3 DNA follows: TGTGCCAGCAGTCGGACAGTTAACACTGAAGCTTTCTTT. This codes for CASSRTVNTEAFF.